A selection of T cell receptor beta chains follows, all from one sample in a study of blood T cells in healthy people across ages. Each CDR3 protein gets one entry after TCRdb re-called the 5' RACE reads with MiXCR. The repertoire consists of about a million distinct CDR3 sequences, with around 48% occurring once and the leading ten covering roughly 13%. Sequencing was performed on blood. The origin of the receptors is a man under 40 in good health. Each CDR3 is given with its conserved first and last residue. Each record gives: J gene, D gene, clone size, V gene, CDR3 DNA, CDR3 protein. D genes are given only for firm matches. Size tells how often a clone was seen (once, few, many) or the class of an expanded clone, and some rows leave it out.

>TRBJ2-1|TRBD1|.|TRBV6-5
TGTGCCAGCAGCCTGGACAGGGGGACTGGAAGTGAGCAGTTCTTC
CASSLDRGTGSEQFF
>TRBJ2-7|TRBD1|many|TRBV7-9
TGTGCCAGCAGCTCGGGACAGTCCTACGAGCAGTACTTC
CASSSGQSYEQYF
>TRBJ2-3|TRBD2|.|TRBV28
TGTGCCAGCAGTTTGTCTCTTAGCGGGGGGTTGACAGATACGCAGTATTTT
CASSLSLSGGLTDTQYF
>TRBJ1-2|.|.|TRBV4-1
TGCGCCAGCAGCCAACGGCGCGACGTCCCCGTCGAGGGCTACACCTTC
CASSQRRDVPVEGYTF
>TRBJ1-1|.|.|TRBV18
TGTGCCAGCTCACCAGGGCCTCAACAGTATGGAGCTTTCTTT
CASSPGPQQYGAFF
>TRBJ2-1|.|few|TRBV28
TGTGCCAGCACCCCGAGGCAGGAAAATGAGCAGTTCTTC
CASTPRQENEQFF
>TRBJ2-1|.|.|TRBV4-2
TGTGCCAGCAGCCGCAACTCTATTTTCCCCGATGAGCAGTTCTTC
CASSRNSIFPDEQFF
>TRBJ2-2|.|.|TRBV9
TGTGCCAGCAGCGTAGGGCAGAACACCGGGGAGCTGTTTTTT
CASSVGQNTGELFF
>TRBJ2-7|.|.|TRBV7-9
TGTGCCAGCAGCCTGACCGTTCTCTCCTACAATGAGCAGTACTTC
CASSLTVLSYNEQYF
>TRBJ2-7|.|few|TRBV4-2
TGTGCCAGCAGCCAAGATTTCCGACCGTCCTACGAGCAGTACTTC
CASSQDFRPSYEQYF
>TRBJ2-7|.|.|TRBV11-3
TGTGCCAGCAGCTTAGGGGTAGGGGGGGGTAATTACAATGAGCAGTACTTC
CASSLGVGGGNYNEQYF
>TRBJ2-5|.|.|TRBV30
TGTGCCTGGAGTGTATCGGGGGAGCAGTACTTC
CAWSVSGEQYF
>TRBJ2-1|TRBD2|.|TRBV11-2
TGTGCCAGCAGCTTAGGATTTACTAGCGGGGGGGGCTCCTACAATGAGCAGTTCTTC
CASSLGFTSGGGSYNEQFF
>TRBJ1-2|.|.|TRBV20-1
TGCAGTGCTACAGTCCGGGGAAAGGGGGGCTACACCTTC
CSATVRGKGGYTF
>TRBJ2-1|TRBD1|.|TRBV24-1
TGTGCCACCAGTGAGCCCGACAGGGCTGAGCAGTTCTTC
CATSEPDRAEQFF
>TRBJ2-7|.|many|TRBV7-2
TGTGCCAGCAGCTTAGGCCGGCACACCTACGAGCAGTACTTC
CASSLGRHTYEQYF
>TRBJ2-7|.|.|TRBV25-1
TGTGCCAGCAGTTCGAACGGTCCCTACGAGCAGTACTTC
CASSSNGPYEQYF
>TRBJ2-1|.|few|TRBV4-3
TGCGCCAGCAGCCAAGATGGTCAGGGAGTAGAGCAGTTCTTC
CASSQDGQGVEQFF
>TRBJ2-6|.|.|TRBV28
TGTGCCAGCAGTCCCGGCAGGGTATTAGGGGCCAACGTCCTGACTTTC
CASSPGRVLGANVLTF
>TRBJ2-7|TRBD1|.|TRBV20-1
TGCAGTGCTCGTTTGGGAATGAGACAGGGGGACTACGAGCAGTACTTC
CSARLGMRQGDYEQYF
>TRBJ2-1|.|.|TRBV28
TGTGCCAGCAGTCCCCCCCGGACCGATGAGCAGTTCTTC
CASSPPRTDEQFF
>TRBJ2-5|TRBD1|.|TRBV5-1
TGCGCCAGCAGCTGGGACAGTAGCCAAGAGACCCAGTACTTC
CASSWDSSQETQYF
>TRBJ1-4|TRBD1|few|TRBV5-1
TGCGCCAGCAGCGCGACAGGGGGACGGAATGAAAAACTGTTTTTT
CASSATGGRNEKLFF
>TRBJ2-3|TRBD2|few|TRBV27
TGTGCCAGCAGTACCCGACTAGCGGGGTTCAGCACAGATACGCAGTATTTT
CASSTRLAGFSTDTQYF
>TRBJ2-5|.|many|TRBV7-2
TGTGCCAGCAGCCTACGAGGACAGCAGACCCAGTACTTC
CASSLRGQQTQYF
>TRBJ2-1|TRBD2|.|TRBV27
TGTGCCAGCAGTTTCCGAGCGGGGGGTCCCAATGAGCAGTTCTTC
CASSFRAGGPNEQFF